The sequence of this TCR beta chain was determined in a study of shared clonotypes between healthy human individuals. Sequenced by immunoSEQ multiplex PCR; TCRdb stores in-frame clones only, minus some. The data contain roughly 1,800,000 clones, roughly 94% of them singletons. It was CD45RO-negative cells, positively selected for CCR7, that made up naive CD8 cells, with terminally differentiated effector memory CD45RA+ cells excluded. Each donor was a Caucasian adult residing in Nashville, Tennessee. On this clone itself: Its cognate antigen is unknown.

Per the germline V gene, CDR1 is LNHDA and CDR2 is SQIVND (reference sequence). V lost 7 bases to trimming and J lost 3 bases, with 10 bases between them. The CDR3 loop spans 13 amino acids. Study outcomes and limitations: Blood alone was sampled, and tissue repertoires likely differ.

The receptor's source is a man in his late teens or twenties in good health. The chain couples TRBV19 to TRBJ1-5; no firm D call. Sequenced sample: naive CD8+ T cells sorted from blood. CDR3 sequence reads: CASTPADNQPQHF. In DNA, the CDR3 is TGTGCCAGTACCCCAGCAGACAATCAGCCCCAGCATTTT.